The rows below give T cell receptor beta chains drawn from one sample of a study of T cell responses to AZD1222 COVID-19 vaccine. The method was immunoSEQ multiplex PCR; TCRdb's version includes in-frame clones alone and lacks a portion of them. The sample has about 120,000 clones, more than 85% seen once. The sample consisted of peripheral blood, taken on day 0 of AZD1222 vaccination. Receptor source: an adult in good health. Both conserved end residues are part of each CDR3. The D gene is left open where the match is weak. The listing skips clone size in some rows; elsewhere it reads once, few, many or a size class.

V	D	size	J	CDR3	DNA
TRBV28	-	-	TRBJ1-4	CASSFIGVEKLFF	TGTGCCAGCAGTTTCATAGGGGTGGAAAAACTGTTTTTT
TRBV5-4	TRBD2	once	TRBJ2-2	CASSLGLATTGELFF	TGTGCCAGCAGCTTAGGACTAGCGACCACCGGGGAGCTGTTTTTT
TRBV11-2	TRBD1	-	TRBJ1-2	CASSYPGTGDGYTF	TGTGCCAGCAGCTACCCCGGGACAGGGGACGGCTACACCTTC
TRBV6-5	TRBD2	-	TRBJ2-7	CASSRSLAESYEQYF	TGTGCCAGCAGTCGCTCTCTAGCGGAATCCTACGAGCAGTACTTC
TRBV5-1	-	-	TRBJ1-2	CASSRSTGPAINYGYTF	TGCGCCAGCAGCCGTTCAACCGGACCAGCTATTAACTATGGCTACACCTTC
TRBV30	-	-	TRBJ1-3	CAWSWGNTIYF	TGTGCCTGGAGTTGGGGAAACACCATATATTTT
TRBV12-3/TRBV12-4	TRBD1	-	TRBJ1-1	CASSRTGWAEAFF	TGTGCCAGCAGTCGGACAGGTTGGGCTGAAGCTTTCTTT
TRBV24-1	TRBD1	-	TRBJ1-5	CATSAGTGAFYNQPQHF	TGTGCCACCAGCGCCGGGACAGGGGCCTTCTACAATCAGCCCCAGCATTTT
TRBV2	-	-	TRBJ1-1	CASSDSGFGAFF	TGTGCCAGCAGTGATTCGGGGTTCGGGGCTTTCTTT
TRBV5-6	-	-	TRBJ1-6	CASSLIGAHSPLHF	TGTGCCAGCAGCTTGATCGGGGCCCATTCACCCCTCCACTTT
TRBV18	-	-	TRBJ2-3	CASSPQSDTQYF	TGTGCCAGCTCACCACAATCAGATACGCAGTATTTT
TRBV28	-	-	TRBJ1-1	CASSLFPGTGTHEAFF	TGTGCCAGCAGTTTATTTCCCGGAACCGGGACACATGAAGCTTTCTTT
TRBV29-1	-	once	TRBJ1-3	CSVGLPSGNTIYF	TGCAGCGTTGGGCTACCTAGTGGAAACACCATATATTTT
TRBV6-1	-	-	TRBJ2-5	CASSEVGGGLETQYF	TGTGCCAGCAGTGAAGTGGGGGGTGGACTAGAGACCCAGTACTTC
TRBV6-5	-	-	TRBJ1-2	CASRQTGANYGYTF	TGTGCCAGCAGGCAAACAGGTGCTAACTATGGCTACACCTTC
TRBV12-5	-	-	TRBJ2-7	CASGLGQGRHEQYF	TGTGCTAGTGGTTTGGGTCAGGGAAGACACGAGCAGTACTTC
TRBV28	TRBD2	-	TRBJ2-2	CASSPPQGLAGRRSTGELFF	TGTGCCAGCAGTCCCCCGCAAGGACTAGCGGGCCGTCGGTCCACCGGGGAGCTGTTTTTT
TRBV13	-	-	TRBJ2-3	CASSLGELVIDTQYF	TGTGCCAGCAGCTTAGGGGAACTAGTAATAGATACGCAGTATTTT
TRBV12-2	-	-	TRBJ2-1	CASRPRRWEGLNEQFF	TGTGCAAGTCGCCCCCGTCGGTGGGAGGGCCTCAATGAGCAGTTCTTC
TRBV2	-	few	TRBJ2-7	CASSVQGSDEQYF	TGTGCCAGCAGTGTGCAGGGCAGCGACGAGCAGTACTTC
TRBV18	-	-	TRBJ1-2	CASSPRGPEVGYTF	TGTGCCAGCTCACCTAGGGGCCCCGAGGTTGGCTACACCTTC
TRBV27	TRBD1	-	TRBJ2-3	CASRPTGGAITQYF	TGTGCCAGCAGACCGACAGGGGGCGCGATTACGCAGTATTTT
TRBV3-1/TRBV3-2	-	-	TRBJ1-5	CASSQAGSQPQHF	TGTGCCAGCAGCCAAGCGGGTAGTCAGCCCCAGCATTTT
TRBV7-6	-	once	TRBJ2-5	CASSLAPQGGWTQYF	TGTGCCAGCAGCTTAGCGCCCCAGGGTGGGTGGACCCAGTACTTC
TRBV3-1/TRBV3-2	TRBD1	once	TRBJ1-3	CASSQYRGGNTIYF	TGTGCCAGCAGCCAATACAGGGGTGGAAACACCATATATTTT
TRBV9	TRBD2	-	TRBJ2-2	CASSGRGLEAGELFF	TGTGCCAGCAGCGGGCGGGGACTAGAGGCCGGGGAGCTGTTTTTT
TRBV6-5	-	once	TRBJ2-7	CASTASPEGSYEQYF	TGTGCCAGCACGGCGAGTCCGGAGGGCTCCTACGAGCAGTACTTC
TRBV11-1	-	-	TRBJ1-1	CASSLSGYAFF	TGTGCCAGCAGCTTATCTGGGTACGCTTTCTTT
TRBV27	TRBD1	-	TRBJ1-5	CASGRDRALMGNQPQHF	TGTGCCAGTGGCCGGGACAGGGCGTTGATGGGCAATCAGCCCCAGCATTTT
TRBV3-1/TRBV3-2	-	-	TRBJ1-4	CASSQMVIGVEKLFF	TGTGCCAGCAGCCAAATGGTCATCGGGGTTGAAAAACTGTTTTTT
TRBV3-1/TRBV3-2	-	-	TRBJ1-2	CASSQEGLANYGYTF	TGTGCCAGCAGCCAAGAGGGCCTAGCTAACTATGGCTACACCTTC
TRBV6-5	-	-	TRBJ2-1	CASSYGLGPGEFF	TGTGCCAGCAGTTACGGTTTAGGGCCGGGCGAGTTCTTC
TRBV7-2	TRBD2	-	TRBJ2-1	CASSLVVRTSGNEQFF	TGTGCCAGCAGCTTAGTTGTCCGGACTAGCGGGAATGAGCAGTTCTTC
TRBV6-5	-	-	TRBJ1-2	CASSSGAVGYTF	TGTGCCAGCAGTTCAGGGGCGGTAGGCTACACCTTC
TRBV10-3	-	few	TRBJ1-5	CAISGTGNQPQHF	TGTGCCATCAGTGGGACGGGGAATCAGCCCCAGCATTTT
TRBV28	TRBD1	-	TRBJ2-7	CASSYTGANYEQYF	TGTGCCAGCAGTTATACAGGGGCTAATTACGAGCAGTACTTC
TRBV14	-	-	TRBJ2-1	CASSQGLGLSSYNEQFF	TGTGCCAGCAGCCAAGGTTTGGGGCTGAGCTCCTACAATGAGCAGTTCTTC
TRBV23-1	TRBD1	-	TRBJ1-5	CASSFDRGRNQPQHF	TGCGCCAGCAGTTTTGACAGGGGGCGCAATCAGCCCCAGCATTTT
TRBV12-3/TRBV12-4	-	-	TRBJ2-7	CASSPQGAYEQYF	TGTGCCAGCAGTCCCCAAGGGGCCTACGAGCAGTACTTC
TRBV27	-	once	TRBJ1-1	CASSPTGIGPEAFF	TGTGCCAGCAGTCCAACAGGGATTGGCCCTGAAGCTTTCTTT